This section outlines one T cell receptor (beta chain) sequence together with its context. The sample originates from a study of T cell responses to AZD1222 COVID-19 vaccine. Between the trimmed V and J ends, which lost 3 bases and 8 bases, there was a span of 7 bases. The CDR3 runs 12 residues. The germline gives CDR1 LNHDA, CDR2 SQIVND (reference sequence). The data were produced by immunoSEQ multiplex PCR, yet TCRdb's version contains in-frame clones alone and is incomplete. In the table there are some 120,000 clones, 80% to 90% of which are singletons. The sequence was collected from an adult in good health. This material consisted of peripheral blood, taken on day 0 of AZD1222 vaccination. The chain couples TRBV19 to TRBJ1-4, with D possibly TRBD1 on 5 matching bases. The CDR3 spells CASSIRGEKLFF. The CDR3 nucleotides are TGTGCCAGTAGTATCCGGGGGGAAAAACTGTTTTTT.